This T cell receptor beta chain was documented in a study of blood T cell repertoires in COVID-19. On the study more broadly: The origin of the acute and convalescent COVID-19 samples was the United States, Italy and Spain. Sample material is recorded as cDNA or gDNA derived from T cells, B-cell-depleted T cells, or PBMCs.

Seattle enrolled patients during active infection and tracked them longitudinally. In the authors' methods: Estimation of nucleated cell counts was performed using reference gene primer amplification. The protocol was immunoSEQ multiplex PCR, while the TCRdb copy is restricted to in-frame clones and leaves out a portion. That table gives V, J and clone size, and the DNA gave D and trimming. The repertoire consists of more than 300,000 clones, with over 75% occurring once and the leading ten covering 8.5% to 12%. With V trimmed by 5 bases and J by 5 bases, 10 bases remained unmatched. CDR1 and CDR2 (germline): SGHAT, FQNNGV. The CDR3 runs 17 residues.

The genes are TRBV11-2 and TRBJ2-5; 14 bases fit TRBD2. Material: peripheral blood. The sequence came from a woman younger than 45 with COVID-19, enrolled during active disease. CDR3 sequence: CASSVGGGLAGVETQYF. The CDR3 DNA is TGTGCCAGCAGCGTGGGGGGGGGACTAGCGGGAGTGGAGACCCAGTACTTC.